The clone carrying this T cell receptor beta chain was observed a single time. The germline gives CDR1 SGHRS, CDR2 YFSETQ. This CDR3 has 15 amino acids. J gave up 2 bases and V 4 bases, and 5 bases lay outside the gene matches. The data were taken from a study of cytomegalovirus exposure and HLA in healthy donors. Study as a whole: A prior study identified over 100 million unique TCR beta sequences from roughly 180 million T cells.

PCR involved 60 Vbeta and 13 Jbeta primers. The assay was immunoSEQ multiplex PCR, and TCRdb's table has in-frame clones only and misses some. The sample has roughly 140,000 clones; roughly 80% are singletons. This sequence was found in a woman aged 45-65 years in good health and CMV-seropositive. The chain combines TRBV5-1 with TRBJ2-3; 9 bases line up with TRBD1. Sequencing used PBMCs. The CDR3 spells CASSPGTGNTDTQYF. The CDR3 DNA sequence: TGCGCCAGCAGCCCAGGGACAGGGAACACAGATACGCAGTATTTT. Full variable domain (missing parts from reference TRBV5-1 and TRBJ2-3): KAGVTQTPRYLIKTRGQQVTLSCSPISGHRSVSWYQQTPGQGLQFLFEYFSETQRNKGNFPGRFSGRQFSNSRSEMNVSTLELGDSALYLCASSPGTGNTDTQYFGPGTRLTVL.